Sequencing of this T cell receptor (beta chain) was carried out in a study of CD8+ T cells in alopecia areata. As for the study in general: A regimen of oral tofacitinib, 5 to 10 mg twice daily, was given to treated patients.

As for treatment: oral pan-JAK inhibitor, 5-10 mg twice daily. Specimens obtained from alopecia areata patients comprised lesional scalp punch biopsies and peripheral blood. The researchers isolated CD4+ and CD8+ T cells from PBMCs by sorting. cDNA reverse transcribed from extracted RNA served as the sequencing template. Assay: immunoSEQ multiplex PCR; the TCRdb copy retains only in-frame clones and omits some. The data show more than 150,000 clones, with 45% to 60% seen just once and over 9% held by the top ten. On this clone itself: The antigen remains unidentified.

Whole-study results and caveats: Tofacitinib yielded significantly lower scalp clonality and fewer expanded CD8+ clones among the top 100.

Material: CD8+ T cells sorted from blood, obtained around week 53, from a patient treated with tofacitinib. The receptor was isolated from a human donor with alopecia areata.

The CDR3 DNA reads TGTGCCAGCAGGCCGGACACACAAGAGACCCAGTACTTC. Translated, it gives CASRPDTQETQYF. V and J are TRBV11-1 and TRBJ2-5; a possible D gene is TRBD1 (5 bases). V gave up 6 bases and J gave up 2 bases, with 10 bases separating them. Germline assignment: CDR1 SGHAT and CDR2 FQDESV (reference sequence). The CDR3 has 13 amino acids. The whole variable domain, remainder taken from reference TRBV11-1 and TRBJ2-5, is EAEVAQSPRYKITEKSQAVAFWCDPISGHATLYWYRQILGQGPELLVQFQDESVVDDSQLPKDRFSAERLKGVDSTLKIQPAELGDSAMYLCASRPDTQETQYFGPGTRLLVL.